This T cell receptor (beta chain) is from a study of T cells in Graves' hyperthyroidism and ophthalmopathy. General study results and limits: The model's output predicted ophthalmopathy at a median of around 6.9 months prior to onset. Blood samples included most of the expanded thyroid clonotypes exceeding 0.001.

RNA transcripts provided the source from which TCR beta CDR3 regions were amplified. HTBI primers were the set used in a first-round RT-PCR of the TCR CDR3. TCRdb passed the multiplex PCR reads through MiXCR, listing each CDR3 protein once. This sample has 490,000 or so distinct CDR3 sequences, with over 35% found just once. This CDR3 is built from 13 residues. Looked up from germline, CDR1 is SGHTA and CDR2 is FQGNSA. Comment on this clonotype: The target antigen is unknown. At one of its ends the junction is not consistent with the germline gene, which may arise from a read error.

The V gene is TRBV7-2, the J gene TRBJ1-2; TRBD1 aligns across 9 bases. The sequence was obtained from an adult woman with Graves' disease, either hyperthyroidism or ophthalmopathy (not recorded which). Material for sequencing was peripheral blood or thyroid tissue (not recorded which). CDR3 nucleotides: TGCGCCAGCAGCCGCCGGACAGGGGATGGCTACACCTTC. Translating gives CASSRRTGDGYTF.